The text below deals with one TCR beta chain. The antigen is not known. CDR3 length: 14 residues. V was cut by 1 base and J by 4 bases, with 12 bases left in between. The V gene's germline CDR1 is SGDLS and CDR2 YYNGEE. This record comes from a study of T cell responses to AZD1222 COVID-19 vaccine. Data came from immunoSEQ multiplex PCR; TCRdb stores just in-frame clones and leaves some out. This sample yields just under 95,000 clones, of which around nine tenths are seen a single time; 10% to 15% belongs to the top ten. Study-wide results and limits: The donor group comprised mostly white British people and more females; the analysis possibly underestimated clonal diversity. Spike-spanning, vaccine-associated CD4 TCRs were dominant at 160-218 and 743-854.

This clonotype was sampled from an adult in good health. The material sequenced was peripheral blood, taken on day 0 of AZD1222 vaccination. The chain employs TRBV9 and TRBJ2-7; possibly TRBD1 for D (7 bases). The CDR3: CASSVSGGTYEQYF. In DNA, the CDR3 is TGTGCCAGCAGCGTATCAGGGGGGACTTACGAGCAGTACTTC.